Following are 18 T cell receptor beta chains from one sample sequenced in a study of blood T cell repertoires in COVID-19. The method was immunoSEQ multiplex PCR; TCRdb's version includes in-frame clones alone and lacks a portion of them. This table holds about 180,000 clones, 65% to 90% found once. The sequencing sample was made of PBMCs or T cells enriched from blood (not recorded which). The receptor source for this set is a man aged 50 to 59 who had recovered from COVID-19.

This clone appeared a single time. The chain carries TRBV6-4 and TRBJ1-6; no reliable D call. Trimming left V 6 bases short and J 4 bases short, with 7 bases between. CDR3 size: 13 residues. Germline V gene lookup returns CDR1 MRHNA and CDR2 SNTAGT. The CDR3 protein is CASRRRYNSPLHF. The CDR3 bases are TGTGCCAGCAGACGGAGATATAATTCACCCCTCCACTTT.

The chain joins TRBV2 to TRBJ1-3, with TRBD1 matching over 7 bases. The CDR3 contains 14 residues. CDR1 SNHLY and CDR2 FYNNEI come from the germline V gene. After removal of 5 bases from V and 1 base from J, the junction contained 2 bases not matched to a gene. The CDR3 loop reads CASSSGGSGNTIYF. CDR3 DNA: TGTGCCAGCAGTTCAGGGGGGTCTGGAAACACCATATATTTT.

Only one count was recorded for this clone. As DNA, the CDR3 is TGCGCCAGCAGCTTGGGGACAGGGATAGAGTTCTCTGGGGCCAACGTCCTGACTTTC. The encoded protein is CASSLGTGIEFSGANVLTF. The rearrangement uses TRBV5-1 and TRBJ2-6; 8 bases are shared with TRBD1. This CDR3 is 19 amino acids long. J gave up 0 bases and V 0 bases, and 8 bases lay outside the gene matches. Per the germline V gene, CDR1 is SGHRS and CDR2 is YFSETQ. Full variable domain (outside the CDR3, taken from reference TRBV5-1 and TRBJ2-6): KAGVTQTPRYLIKTRGQQVTLSCSPISGHRSVSWYQQTPGQGLQFLFEYFSETQRNKGNFPGRFSGRQFSNSRSEMNVSTLELGDSALYLCASSLGTGIEFSGANVLTFGAGSRLTVL.

V usage is TRBV7-8 and J usage is TRBJ1-6, with D possibly being TRBD1 (5 bases). The CDR3 is 14 residues long. Trimming removed 2 bases from V and 7 bases from J, with 9 bases in between. In germline, CDR1 is SGHVS, CDR2 FQNEAQ. CDR3 DNA: TGTGCCAGCAGCTTACAGGGCCCCAATTCACCCCTCCACTTT. It specifies CASSLQGPNSPLHF.

This clone was detected only a few times. DNA for the CDR3: TGCACCAGCAGCCAAGAATGGACTTCGCTCCTCTCTGGCTACACCTTC. Translation gives CTSSQEWTSLLSGYTF. The gene calls are TRBV1 and TRBJ1-2. TRBV1 represents a pseudogene. This CDR3 region has 16 residues.

This clone has a handful of counts. The chain employs TRBV28 and TRBJ1-2; no clear D gene. The ends were cut back, 5 bases at V and 3 bases at J, with 13 bases in the middle. CDR3 length: 14 residues. CDR1 and CDR2 from the germline V gene are MDHEN and SYDVKM. CDR3 protein: CASSGGTRDYGYTF. The CDR3 nucleotides are TGTGCCAGCAGTGGAGGTACGCGGGACTATGGCTACACCTTC.

This chain connects TRBV5-1 to TRBJ1-2; D not resolved. This CDR3 is built from 14 residues. From germline, CDR1 is SGHRS and CDR2 YFSETQ. V was cut by 4 bases and J by 3 bases, with 13 bases left in between. The CDR3 nucleotides are TGCGCCAGCAGCCCAGGAGGGTCTCACTATGGCTACACCTTC. This sequence encodes CASSPGGSHYGYTF.

The rearrangement joins TRBV5-6 to TRBJ1-2; TRBD1 is a possible D gene (5 bases). This CDR3 has 12 amino acids. Germline V gives CDR1 SGHDT, CDR2 YYEEEE. V was clipped by 0 bases and J by 10 bases, with 10 bases between them. CDR3 in amino acids: CASSLGQIYYTF. CDR3 in DNA: TGTGCCAGCAGCTTGGGACAGATTTACTACACCTTC. Full variable domain (outside the CDR3, taken from reference TRBV5-6 and TRBJ1-2): DAGVTQSPTHLIKTRGQQVTLRCSPKSGHDTVSWYQQALGQGPQFIFQYYEEEERQRGNFPDRFSGHQFPNYSSELNVNALLLGDSALYLCASSLGQIYYTFGSGTRLTVV.

The chain uses TRBV30 and TRBJ1-2; TRBD1 aligns across 7 bases. Trimming took 4 bases from V and 4 from J; bases not matched to a gene: 12. Germline-derived CDR1 and CDR2 are GTSNPN and SVGIG (reference sequence). The CDR3 has 15 amino acids. CDR3 amino acids: CAWTPDRNRVYGYTF. DNA for the CDR3: TGTGCCTGGACTCCGGACAGGAACCGAGTCTATGGCTACACCTTC.

The V gene is TRBV29-1, the J gene TRBJ2-5; no clear D. This CDR3 spans 12 amino acids. Germline CDR1 is SQVTM and CDR2 is ANQGSEA. V shed 6 bases and J shed 5 bases, with 13 bases lying between them. The CDR3 loop is CSVDSAGETQYF. The CDR3 bases are TGCAGCGTGGATTCCGCCGGGGAGACCCAGTACTTC.

V gene TRBV13 combines with J gene TRBJ1-1, with 8 bases fitting TRBD1. With V trimmed by 2 bases and J by 5 bases, 4 bases remained unmatched. The germline CDR1 and CDR2 sequences are PRHDT and FYEKMQ (reference sequence). The CDR3 consists of 14 residues. CDR3 in DNA: TGTGCCAGCAGCTTAAGGACAGGGTGGACTGAAGCTTTCTTT. This encodes CASSLRTGWTEAFF.

The V call is TRBV14, the J call TRBJ1-2, with D perhaps TRBD1 (5 bases). The CDR3 length is 16 residues. Germline assignment: CDR1 SGHDN and CDR2 FVKESK. Between the trimmed V and J ends, which lost 0 bases and 6 bases, there was a span of 17 bases. As DNA, the CDR3 is TGTGCCAGCAGCCAAGATCATAGTTCAGGGAGGAATGGCTACACCTTC. It yields the protein CASSQDHSSGRNGYTF.

This chain links TRBV28 with TRBJ2-4; 7 positions agree with TRBD1. The CDR3 runs to 14 residues. Germline-derived CDR1 and CDR2 are MDHEN and SYDVKM. V was clipped by 5 bases and J by 4 bases; unmatched bases: 5. CDR3 region: CASSKTGTKNIQYF. CDR3 bases: TGTGCCAGCAGTAAGACAGGGACAAAAAACATTCAGTACTTC.

The chain is built from TRBV7-3 and TRBJ1-2; tentative D call: TRBD1 (6 bases). The CDR3 has 14 residues. V dropped 5 bases and J dropped 7 bases, with 17 bases sitting between them. Germline V lookup: CDR1 SGHTA, CDR2 FQGTGA. As DNA, the CDR3 is TGTGCCAGCAGCCGTCTCCAGGGGATTGGTGGCTACACCTTC. Amino acid sequence: CASSRLQGIGGYTF.

The chain couples TRBV6-5 to TRBJ2-4, with 9 bases lining up with TRBD1. Germline V CDR1 and CDR2: MNHEY, SVGAGI. J gave up 3 bases and V 10 bases, and 4 bases lay outside the gene matches. CDR3 length: 13 residues. CDR3 in amino acids: CATPGQGKNIQYF. The DNA for the CDR3 is TGTGCCACCCCGGGACAGGGCAAAAACATTCAGTACTTC.

The chain recombines TRBV23-1 with TRBJ2-1, with D perhaps matching TRBD1 (6 bases). TRBV23-1 is an open reading frame whose function is uncertain. The CDR3 extends over 17 amino acids. Between the trimmed V and J ends, which lost 0 bases and 6 bases, there was a span of 18 bases. The CDR3 loop is CASSQSAQGRICNEQFF. In DNA, the CDR3 is TGCGCCAGCAGTCAATCGGCACAGGGAAGGATCTGCAATGAGCAGTTCTTC.

J is TRBJ1-2 and V is TRBV7-2, with no clear D. The germline gives CDR1 SGHTA, CDR2 FQGNSA. The CDR3 length is 12 residues. V was shortened by 2 bases and J by 8 bases, with 9 bases between the two germline ends. CDR3 in DNA: TGTGCCAGCAGCTTAAACTCCGGGGGCTACACCTTC. Translating gives CASSLNSGGYTF. The full variable domain, completed using reference TRBV7-2 and TRBJ1-2, is GAGVSQSPSNKVTEKGKDVELRCDPISGHTALYWYRQSLGQGLEFLIYFQGNSAPDKSGLPSDRFSAERTGGSVSTLTIQRTQQEDSAVYLCASSLNSGGYTFGSGTRLTVV.

The genes are TRBV4-1 and TRBJ1-5; D unclear. The germline V gene has CDR1 MGHRA and CDR2 YSYEKL. This CDR3 is 15 amino acids long. V was clipped by 4 bases and J by 0 bases, with 10 bases between them. CDR3: CASSLDEYSNQPQHF. The CDR3 coding sequence is TGCGCCAGCAGCCTAGATGAGTATAGCAATCAGCCCCAGCATTTT.